A single sample gave rise to the 21 T cell receptor beta chains below, sequenced in a study of blood T cell repertoires in COVID-19. Data came from immunoSEQ multiplex PCR; TCRdb stores just in-frame clones and leaves some out. This table holds about 48,000 clones, approximately 86% found once. Sequenced input: peripheral blood. The source is a woman over 75 with acute or convalescent COVID-19.

The CDR3 DNA follows: TGTGCCAGCAGCCAAGAGGGCGGGGGGGTTTACAATGAGCAGTTCTTC. This translates into CASSQEGGGVYNEQFF. The J gene is TRBJ2-1, the V gene TRBV4-2; TRBD2 matches at 9 bases. Germline lookup yields CDR1 LGHNA and CDR2 YNFKEQ. The CDR3 extends over 16 amino acids. The V segment lost 0 bases and the J segment 4 bases; nucleotides outside the gene matches: 4.

The chain carries TRBV19 and TRBJ1-3; 7 bases match TRBD1. CDR1 is LNHDA and CDR2 is SQIVND in the germline V gene (reference sequence). The CDR3 spans 17 residues. V lost 5 bases and J lost 0; bases outside the gene matches: 10. The DNA for the CDR3 is TGTGCCAGTAGTTCTCACAGGGGTTCCCACTCTGGAAACACCATATATTTT. It yields the protein CASSSHRGSHSGNTIYF. Using reference TRBV19 and TRBJ1-3 for the parts outside the CDR3, the full variable domain is DGGITQSPKYLFRKEGQNVTLSCEQNLNHDAMYWYRQDPGQGLRLIYYSQIVNDFQKGDIAEGYSVSREKKESFPLTVTSAQKNPTAFYLCASSSHRGSHSGNTIYFGEGSWLTVV.

V usage is TRBV12-3 or TRBV12-4 and J usage is TRBJ1-2; no clear D gene. This CDR3 has 12 residues. V was clipped by 2 bases and J by 6 bases, with 7 bases between them. This chain's CDR3 is CASSLRSHGYTF. In DNA, the CDR3 is TGTGCCAGCAGTTTACGGTCCCATGGCTACACCTTC.

The CDR3 is CASSEIPDGYTF. The CDR3, as DNA: TGTGCCAGCAGTGAAATTCCCGATGGCTACACCTTC. This chain links TRBV2 with TRBJ1-2; D remains ambiguous. Trimming left V 2 bases short and J 6 bases short, with 7 bases between. This CDR3 contains 12 residues. Germline V gene data show CDR1 as SNHLY and CDR2 as FYNNEI.

The chain combines TRBV4-2 with TRBJ1-5; D gene unclear. CDR3 size: 13 residues. Trimming shortened V by 0 bases and J by 7 bases, and 7 bases separated the two germline ends. Germline-derived CDR1 and CDR2 are LGHNA and YNFKEQ. This CDR3 reads CASSQDPGQPQHF. Here the CDR3 DNA reads TGTGCCAGCAGCCAAGATCCGGGGCAGCCCCAGCATTTT.

This chain connects TRBV9 to TRBJ2-1; TRBD1 is a possible D gene (6 bases). V shed 3 bases and J shed 0 bases, with 10 bases lying between them. The CDR3 covers 15 residues. CDR1 is SGDLS and CDR2 is YYNGEE in the germline V gene. The DNA for the CDR3 is TGTGCCAGCAGCGGAGGGGGATACTCCTACAATGAGCAGTTCTTC. Translating it yields CASSGGGYSYNEQFF.

The chain combines TRBV6-1 with TRBJ1-6, with D maybe TRBD1 (6 bases). V was clipped by 3 bases and J by 7 bases, with 7 bases between them. This CDR3 has 13 residues. From germline, CDR1 is MNHNS and CDR2 SASEGT. In nucleotides, the CDR3 is TGTGCCAGCAGTGAGGGGACAAATTCACCCCTCCACTTT. Encoded protein: CASSEGTNSPLHF.

V is TRBV15 and J is TRBJ2-1; 7 positions match TRBD1. Germline V gene sequence: CDR1 LNHNV, CDR2 YYDKDF (reference sequence). The J segment lost 6 bases and the V segment lost 0 bases, leaving 5 bases of the junction unmatched. This CDR3 is 15 amino acids long. The CDR3 nucleotides read TGTGCCACCAGCAGAGATCTAGGGACAGCCAATGAGCAGTTCTTC. Its protein is CATSRDLGTANEQFF.

This clone was observed a single time. The rearrangement links TRBV28 to TRBJ1-1; 11 nucleotides agree with TRBD1. Trimming removed 6 bases from V and 0 bases from J; junction bases left unmatched: 9. Germline-derived CDR1 and CDR2 are MDHEN and SYDVKM. This CDR3 comprises 17 residues. CDR3 DNA sequence: TGTGCCAGCAGCCCGGGACAGGGGGACTGGATGAACACTGAAGCTTTCTTT. Translating gives CASSPGQGDWMNTEAFF.

This rearrangement joins TRBV7-9 to TRBJ1-2, with a weak D call TRBD1 (6 bases). Trimming took off 3 bases at V and 2 bases at J, with 10 bases between the two ends. Looked up from germline, CDR1 is SEHNR and CDR2 is FQNEAQ (reference sequence). The CDR3 has 14 amino acids. Here the CDR3 reads CASSFIDRNYGYTF. In nucleotides, the CDR3 is TGTGCCAGCAGCTTCATCGACAGGAACTATGGCTACACCTTC.

This clone is a singleton in its sample. This chain uses TRBV21-1 with TRBJ1-6; the table gives TRBD1 as D, unverified against the DNA. TRBV21-1 is tagged as a pseudogene. The CDR3 covers 14 residues. In DNA form, the CDR3 reads TGTGCCAGCAGGACCAGACAGGTTAATTCACCCCTCCACTTT. This sequence encodes CASRTRQVNSPLHF.

The rearrangement links TRBV21-1 to TRBJ1-1; the DNA was not compared with TRBD1, the D call given in the table. TRBV21-1 counts as a pseudogene. The CDR3 is 12 residues long. CDR3 nucleotide sequence: TGTGCCAGCAGCCCGATCCAGGGTGAAGCTTTCTTT. This codes for CASSPIQGEAFF.

In its sample, this clone was seen a few times. This chain links TRBV18 with TRBJ1-4, with 7 nucleotides matching TRBD1. With V trimmed by 4 bases and J by 5 bases, 7 bases remained unmatched. Germline V gene lookup returns CDR1 KGHSH and CDR2 LQKENI. The CDR3 sequence is 15 residues long. In DNA, the CDR3 is TGTGCCAGCTCACTGAACAGGGGTACCAATGAAAAACTGTTTTTT. It yields the protein CASSLNRGTNEKLFF.

This chain joins TRBV27 and TRBJ2-1; possibly TRBD2 for D (6 bases). Germline values: CDR1 MNHEY, CDR2 SMNVEV (reference sequence). This CDR3 has 14 residues. Trimming cost V 0 bases and J 4 bases, with 7 bases left between them. The CDR3 protein is CASSLSAGYNEQFF. CDR3 nucleotides: TGTGCCAGCAGTTTATCGGCGGGGTACAATGAGCAGTTCTTC.

The rearrangement joins TRBV12-3 or TRBV12-4 to TRBJ1-2; D is possibly TRBD1 (6 bases). The CDR3 runs 13 residues. With 7 bases removed from V and 7 bases from J, the gap between germline ends came to 16 bases. For the CDR3, the DNA is TGTGCCAGCACCGCCGGGACACAAAGTGGCTACACCTTC. Protein: CASTAGTQSGYTF.

V is TRBV29-1 and J is TRBJ1-1; D may be TRBD1 (6 bases). The CDR3 sequence is 13 residues long. V was cut by 7 bases and J by 0 bases, with 12 bases left in between. Germline CDR1 SQVTM, CDR2 ANQGSEA. The CDR3 sequence is CSAVQGMNTEAFF. CDR3 in DNA: TGCAGCGCCGTACAGGGCATGAACACTGAAGCTTTCTTT.

V and J are TRBV21-1 and TRBJ1-3; the table assigns TRBD1, which was not confirmed against the DNA. TRBV21-1 is labeled a pseudogene. The CDR3 consists of 17 residues. For the CDR3, the DNA is TGTGCCAGCAGCAAATCGGGACAGCGCTATACTGGAAACACCATATATTTT. Protein sequence: CASSKSGQRYTGNTIYF.

This rearrangement joins TRBV11-2 to TRBJ2-7; D is unclear. CDR1 and CDR2 (germline): SGHAT, FQNNGV. The CDR3 extends over 14 amino acids. V lost 4 bases and J lost 2, with 12 bases in between. CDR3 region: CASSWRLSPYEQYF. The CDR3 DNA follows: TGTGCCAGCAGCTGGAGACTCTCCCCCTACGAGCAGTACTTC.

The chain uses TRBV14 and TRBJ2-7; a possible D gene is TRBD2 (6 bases). The CDR3 consists of 13 residues. CDR1 and CDR2 from the germline V gene are SGHDN and FVKESK. Trimming took off 4 bases at V and 9 bases at J, with 16 bases between the two ends. In nucleotides, the CDR3 is TGTGCCAGCAGCCCGCGACTAGTTAGTTTGCAGTACTTC. Protein sequence: CASSPRLVSLQYF. The variable domain in full, completed from reference TRBV14 and TRBJ2-7, reads EAGVTQFPSHSVIEKGQTVTLRCDPISGHDNLYWYRRVMGKEIKFLLHFVKESKQDESGMPNNRFLAERTGGTYSTLKVQPAELEDSGVYFCASSPRLVSLQYFGPGTRLTVT.

Here the CDR3 DNA reads TGTGCCTGGAGTGTATTGAGAAAGAAAGAGACCCAGTACTTC. Translating gives CAWSVLRKKETQYF. The rearrangement uses TRBV30 and TRBJ2-5; D is uncertain. The germline CDR1 and CDR2 sequences are GTSNPN and SVGIG (reference sequence). The CDR3 consists of 14 residues. The ends were cut back, 0 bases at V and 3 bases at J, with 11 bases in the middle.

The chain employs TRBV9 and TRBJ1-2; TRBD1 is a possible D gene (6 bases). Deletions cut 6 bases from V and 0 bases from J, with 12 bases between. Germline CDR1 is SGDLS and CDR2 is YYNGEE. The CDR3 covers 14 residues. Written as DNA, the CDR3 is TGTGCCAGCACCCAGGGGCTATCTAACTATGGCTACACCTTC. Translated: CASTQGLSNYGYTF.